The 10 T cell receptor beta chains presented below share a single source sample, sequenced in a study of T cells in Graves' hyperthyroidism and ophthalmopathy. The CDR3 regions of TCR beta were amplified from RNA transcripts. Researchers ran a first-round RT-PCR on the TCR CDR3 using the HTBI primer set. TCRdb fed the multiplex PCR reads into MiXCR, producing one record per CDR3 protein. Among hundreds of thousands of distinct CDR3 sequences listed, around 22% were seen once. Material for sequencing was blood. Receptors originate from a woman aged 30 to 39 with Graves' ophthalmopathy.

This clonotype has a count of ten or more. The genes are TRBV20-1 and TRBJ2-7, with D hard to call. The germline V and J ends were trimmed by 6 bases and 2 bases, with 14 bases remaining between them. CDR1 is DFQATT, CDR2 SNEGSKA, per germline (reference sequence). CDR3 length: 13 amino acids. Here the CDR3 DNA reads TGCAGTGCCCGAGGAGAGGCAACCTACGAGCAGTACTTC. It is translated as CSARGEATYEQYF.

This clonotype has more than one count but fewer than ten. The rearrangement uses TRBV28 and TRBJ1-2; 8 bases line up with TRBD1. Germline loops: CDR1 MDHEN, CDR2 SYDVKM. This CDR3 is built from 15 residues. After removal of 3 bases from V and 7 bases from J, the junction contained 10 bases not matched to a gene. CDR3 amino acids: CASSFGDRGETGYTF. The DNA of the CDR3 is TGTGCCAGCAGTTTTGGCGACAGGGGAGAGACTGGCTACACCTTC.

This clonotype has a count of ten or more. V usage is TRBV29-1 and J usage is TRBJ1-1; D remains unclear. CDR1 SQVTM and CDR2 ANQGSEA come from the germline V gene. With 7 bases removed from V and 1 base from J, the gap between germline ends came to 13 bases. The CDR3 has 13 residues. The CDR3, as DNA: TGCAGCGCTAAACCGGGAGAGAACACTGAAGCTTTCTTT. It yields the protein CSAKPGENTEAFF.

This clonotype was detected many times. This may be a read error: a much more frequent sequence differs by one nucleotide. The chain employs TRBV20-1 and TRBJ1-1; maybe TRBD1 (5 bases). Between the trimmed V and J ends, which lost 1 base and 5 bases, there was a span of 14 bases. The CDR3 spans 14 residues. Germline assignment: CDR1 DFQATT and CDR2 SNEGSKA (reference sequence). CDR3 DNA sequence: TGCAGTGCTAGAGCTCCCAGGGTGGGTACTGAAGCTTTCTTT. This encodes CSARAPRVGTEAFF.

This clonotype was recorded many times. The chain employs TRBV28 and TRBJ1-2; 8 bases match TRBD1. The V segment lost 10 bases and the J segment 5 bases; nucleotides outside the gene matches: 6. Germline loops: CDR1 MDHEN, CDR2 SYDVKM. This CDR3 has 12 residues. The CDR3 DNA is TGTGCCACCAAGGGACAGGTTTATGGCTACACCTTC. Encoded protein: CATKGQVYGYTF.

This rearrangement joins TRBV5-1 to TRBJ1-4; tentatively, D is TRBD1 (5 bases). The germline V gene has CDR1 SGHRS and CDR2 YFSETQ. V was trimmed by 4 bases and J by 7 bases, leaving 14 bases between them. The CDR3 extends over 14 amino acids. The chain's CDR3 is CASSLKGPGEKLFF. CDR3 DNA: TGCGCCAGCAGCCTGAAGGGGCCTGGTGAAAAACTGTTTTTT.

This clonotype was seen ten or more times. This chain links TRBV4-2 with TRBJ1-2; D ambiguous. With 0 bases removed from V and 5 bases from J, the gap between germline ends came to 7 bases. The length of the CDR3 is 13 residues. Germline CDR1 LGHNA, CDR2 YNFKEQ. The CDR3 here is CASSQDISYGYTF. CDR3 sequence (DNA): TGTGCCAGCAGCCAAGATATCTCTTATGGCTACACCTTC.

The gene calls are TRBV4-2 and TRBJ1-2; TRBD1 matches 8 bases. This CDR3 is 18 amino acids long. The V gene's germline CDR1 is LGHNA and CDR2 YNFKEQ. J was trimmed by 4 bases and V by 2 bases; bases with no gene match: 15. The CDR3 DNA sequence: TGTGCCAGCAGCCAATCCCAGACAGGGGCGGGGAAGGGCTATGGCTACACCTTC. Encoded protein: CASSQSQTGAGKGYGYTF.

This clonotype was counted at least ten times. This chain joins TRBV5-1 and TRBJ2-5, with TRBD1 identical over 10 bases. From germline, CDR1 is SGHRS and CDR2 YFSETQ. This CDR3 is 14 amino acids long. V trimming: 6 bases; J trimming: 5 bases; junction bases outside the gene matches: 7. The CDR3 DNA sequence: TGCGCCAGCACTGACAGGGGGCTTGTGGAGACCCAGTACTTC. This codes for CASTDRGLVETQYF.

The CDR3 protein is CASSKGTLSGNTIYF. CDR3 nucleotide sequence: TGTGCCAGCAGCAAAGGGACCCTCTCTGGAAACACCATATATTTT. The chain couples TRBV7-9 to TRBJ1-3; maybe TRBD1 (5 bases). The length of the CDR3 is 15 residues. The germline CDR1 and CDR2 sequences are SEHNR and FQNEAQ (reference sequence). The V end lost 5 bases, the J end lost 0 bases, and 11 bases lay between the germline ends.